The text below deals with one T cell receptor beta chain. Repertoires were generated with immunoSEQ multiplex PCR, while TCRdb's copy carries only in-frame clones and drops some. The sample contains under 100,000 clones, approximately 90% of which appear only once. The sample originates from a study of T cell changes during pregnancy in multiple sclerosis. Trimming pared 5 bases from V and 4 bases from J, leaving 11 bases between. CDR3 length equals 13 residues. CDR1 and CDR2 (germline): SGHVS, FQNEAQ. The sequences come from peripheral blood, collected in the first trimester of pregnancy. This sequence joins TRBV7-8 and TRBJ1-2, with D possibly matching TRBD1 (6 bases). The clonotype was recovered from a female donor in good health, enrolled as a control in a pregnancy study. CDR3 DNA: TGTGCCAGCAGCGATTCGACAGGCTATGGCTACACCTTC. Residues: CASSDSTGYGYTF.